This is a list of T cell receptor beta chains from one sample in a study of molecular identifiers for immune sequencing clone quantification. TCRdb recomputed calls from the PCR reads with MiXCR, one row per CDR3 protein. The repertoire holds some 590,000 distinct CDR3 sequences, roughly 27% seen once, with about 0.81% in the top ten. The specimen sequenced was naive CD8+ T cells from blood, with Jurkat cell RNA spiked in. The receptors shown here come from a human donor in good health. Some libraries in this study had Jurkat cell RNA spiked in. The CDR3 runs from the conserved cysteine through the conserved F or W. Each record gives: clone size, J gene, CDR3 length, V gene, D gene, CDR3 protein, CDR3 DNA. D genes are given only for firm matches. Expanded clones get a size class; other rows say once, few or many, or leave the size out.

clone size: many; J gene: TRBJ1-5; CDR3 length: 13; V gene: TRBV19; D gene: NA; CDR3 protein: CASSNHDRIGQHF; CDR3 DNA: TGTGCCAGTAGTAACCATGACAGGATTGGCCAGCATTTT
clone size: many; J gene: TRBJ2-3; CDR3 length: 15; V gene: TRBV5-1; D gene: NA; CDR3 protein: CASSPGWGGTDTQYF; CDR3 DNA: TGCGCCAGCAGCCCCGGCTGGGGGGGCACAGATACGCAGTATTTT
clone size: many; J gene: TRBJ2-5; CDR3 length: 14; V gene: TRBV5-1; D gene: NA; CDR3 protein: CASSHTSFLETQYF; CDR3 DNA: TGCGCCAGCAGCCATACTAGCTTCCTAGAGACCCAGTACTTC
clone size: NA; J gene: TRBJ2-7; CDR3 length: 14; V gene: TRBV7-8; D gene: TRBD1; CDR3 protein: CASTSRTGVDEQYF; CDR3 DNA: TGTGCCAGCACCTCGCGGACAGGGGTCGACGAGCAGTACTTC
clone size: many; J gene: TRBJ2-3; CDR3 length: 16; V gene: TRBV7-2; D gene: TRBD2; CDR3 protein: CASSFQGGGSTDTQYF; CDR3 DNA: TGTGCCAGCAGCTTCCAAGGCGGGGGTAGCACAGATACGCAGTATTTT
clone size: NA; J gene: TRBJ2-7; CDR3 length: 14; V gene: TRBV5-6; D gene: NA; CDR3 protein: CASSLDSGIAEQYF; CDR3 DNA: TGTGCCAGCAGCTTGGACAGTGGAATTGCGGAGCAGTACTTC
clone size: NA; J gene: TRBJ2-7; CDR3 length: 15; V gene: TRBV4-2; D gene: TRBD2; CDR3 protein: CASSREIGGGYEQYF; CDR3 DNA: TGTGCCAGCAGCCGAGAAATTGGGGGGGGTTACGAGCAGTACTTC
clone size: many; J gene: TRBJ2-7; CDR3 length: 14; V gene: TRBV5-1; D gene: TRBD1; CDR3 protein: CASSLWGQGGEQYF; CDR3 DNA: TGCGCCAGCAGCTTGTGGGGACAGGGAGGCGAGCAGTACTTC
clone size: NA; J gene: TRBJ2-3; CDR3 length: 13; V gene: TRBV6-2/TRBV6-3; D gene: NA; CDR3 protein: CGSSYFTGDTQYF; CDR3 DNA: TGTGGCAGCAGTTACTTCACAGGGGATACGCAGTATTTT
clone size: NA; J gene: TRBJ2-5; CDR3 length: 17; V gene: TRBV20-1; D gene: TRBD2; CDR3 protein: CSATLRGGGGIQETQYF; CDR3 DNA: TGCAGTGCTACCCTCAGAGGCGGGGGTGGGATCCAAGAGACCCAGTACTTC
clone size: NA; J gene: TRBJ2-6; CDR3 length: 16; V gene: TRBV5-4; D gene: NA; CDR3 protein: CASSSVRGSGANVLTF; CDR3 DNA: TGTGCCAGCAGCTCAGTGAGGGGCTCCGGGGCCAACGTCCTGACTTTC
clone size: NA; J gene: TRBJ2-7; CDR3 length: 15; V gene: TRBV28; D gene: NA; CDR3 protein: CASSLRGFRSYAQYF; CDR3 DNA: TGTGCCAGCAGTTTACGGGGGTTCCGCTCCTACGCGCAGTACTTC
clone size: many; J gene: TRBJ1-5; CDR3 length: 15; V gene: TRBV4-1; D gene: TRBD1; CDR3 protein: CASSPQGAEMEPQHF; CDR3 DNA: TGCGCCAGCAGCCCACAGGGGGCGGAAATGGAGCCCCAGCATTTT
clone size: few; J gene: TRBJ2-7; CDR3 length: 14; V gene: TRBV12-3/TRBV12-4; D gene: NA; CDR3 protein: CASSRPSSSYEQYF; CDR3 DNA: TGTGCCAGCTCCAGGCCGTCTAGCTCCTACGAGCAGTACTTC
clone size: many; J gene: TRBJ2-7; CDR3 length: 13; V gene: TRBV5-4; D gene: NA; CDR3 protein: CASSIESSYEQYF; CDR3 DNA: TGTGCCAGCAGTATAGAGAGCTCCTACGAGCAGTACTTC